This is a list of T cell receptor beta chains from one sample in a study of T cells in Graves' hyperthyroidism and ophthalmopathy. TCRdb re-derived calls from the multiplex PCR reads in MiXCR, one entry per CDR3 protein. Of about 400,000 distinct CDR3 sequences detected, about an eighth appear once; the ten largest clones hold about 4.9%. Sequences were obtained from blood. All receptors come from a woman aged 18-29 years with Graves' hyperthyroidism. CDR3s include the opening cysteine and the closing phenylalanine or tryptophan. The order of the fields is J gene, V gene, CDR3 protein.

J gene: TRBJ2-1
V gene: TRBV10-3
CDR3 protein: CAISEGLANHNEQFF

J gene: TRBJ2-7
V gene: TRBV7-9
CDR3 protein: CAGSRDSSYEQYF

J gene: TRBJ2-2
V gene: TRBV6-1
CDR3 protein: CASTVSARGSGELFF

J gene: TRBJ1-3
V gene: TRBV5-1
CDR3 protein: CASSLNVGNTIYF

J gene: TRBJ2-1
V gene: TRBV7-9
CDR3 protein: CASSYLAADESYNEQFF

J gene: TRBJ2-7
V gene: TRBV30
CDR3 protein: CAWSVSREQYF

J gene: TRBJ2-3
V gene: TRBV3-1
CDR3 protein: CASSQDLAGVTDTQYF

J gene: TRBJ1-2
V gene: TRBV7-2
CDR3 protein: CASSTGQYGYTF

J gene: TRBJ2-7
V gene: TRBV11-1
CDR3 protein: CASSPAHSSYEQYF

J gene: TRBJ1-1
V gene: TRBV6-1
CDR3 protein: CASRTAGPNTEAFF

J gene: TRBJ1-4
V gene: TRBV6-5
CDR3 protein: CASSYSQLSEANEKLFF

J gene: TRBJ2-5
V gene: TRBV4-1
CDR3 protein: CASSRQADQETQYF

J gene: TRBJ1-5
V gene: TRBV15
CDR3 protein: CATSRAPGATNQPQHF

J gene: TRBJ2-7
V gene: TRBV28
CDR3 protein: CASSLGLTYEQYF

J gene: TRBJ1-2
V gene: TRBV5-6
CDR3 protein: CASSLGGGGAYGYTF

J gene: TRBJ2-3
V gene: TRBV9
CDR3 protein: CASSVSLSTDTQYF

J gene: TRBJ1-5
V gene: TRBV6-9
CDR3 protein: CASSYDTGTEYQPQHF

J gene: TRBJ2-3
V gene: TRBV6-2/TRBV6-3
CDR3 protein: CASSFRPGLAGEDTQYF

J gene: TRBJ2-2
V gene: TRBV9
CDR3 protein: CASSVKGETGELFF

J gene: TRBJ2-5
V gene: TRBV6-1
CDR3 protein: CASSPGLAGGSETQYF

J gene: TRBJ1-5
V gene: TRBV28
CDR3 protein: CASSPRTGIHQPQHF

J gene: TRBJ2-1
V gene: TRBV12-3/TRBV12-4
CDR3 protein: CASRSDRAHEQFF

J gene: TRBJ2-3
V gene: TRBV27
CDR3 protein: CASSLWGFGTDTQYF

J gene: TRBJ2-7
V gene: TRBV6-1
CDR3 protein: CASRSTGDEQYF

J gene: TRBJ1-4
V gene: TRBV11-1
CDR3 protein: CASSARDSQNEKLFF

J gene: TRBJ2-3
V gene: TRBV28
CDR3 protein: CASTRDVNRGTDTQYF

J gene: TRBJ2-1
V gene: TRBV6-5
CDR3 protein: CASSYSRGQSSYNEQFF

J gene: TRBJ2-6
V gene: TRBV28
CDR3 protein: CASSTGANVLTF

J gene: TRBJ2-3
V gene: TRBV11-2
CDR3 protein: CASKGGSTDTQYF

J gene: TRBJ1-5
V gene: TRBV6-1
CDR3 protein: CASSSDGTPASNQPQHF

J gene: TRBJ1-1
V gene: TRBV5-1
CDR3 protein: CASSLERGRNTEAFF

J gene: TRBJ2-7
V gene: TRBV20-1
CDR3 protein: CSAREVSGIAEQYF

J gene: TRBJ2-5
V gene: TRBV9
CDR3 protein: CASSIAGEETQYF

J gene: TRBJ2-2
V gene: TRBV4-2
CDR3 protein: CASSYQDGELFF

J gene: TRBJ2-1
V gene: TRBV5-1
CDR3 protein: CASGGGGSYNEQFF

J gene: TRBJ1-2
V gene: TRBV27
CDR3 protein: CASSFAGALNYGYTF

J gene: TRBJ2-5
V gene: TRBV12-3/TRBV12-4
CDR3 protein: CASSLTPRTLRQETQYF

J gene: TRBJ2-5
V gene: TRBV20-1
CDR3 protein: CSAKRPGWETQYF

J gene: TRBJ1-5
V gene: TRBV6-1
CDR3 protein: CASSRRDFSNQPQHF

J gene: TRBJ1-5
V gene: TRBV3-1
CDR3 protein: CASSGQESQPQHF

J gene: TRBJ2-1
V gene: TRBV6-5
CDR3 protein: CASSYEGQGSNEQFF

J gene: TRBJ2-1
V gene: TRBV12-3/TRBV12-4
CDR3 protein: CASSYGAGAYNEQFF

J gene: TRBJ1-5
V gene: TRBV6-1
CDR3 protein: CASMRVSNQPQHF

J gene: TRBJ1-5
V gene: TRBV3-1
CDR3 protein: CASSYGAGEDQPQHF

J gene: TRBJ2-7
V gene: TRBV19
CDR3 protein: CASSILGTSGSYEQYF

J gene: TRBJ2-5
V gene: TRBV28
CDR3 protein: CASSPNKGSADF

J gene: TRBJ1-1
V gene: TRBV20-1
CDR3 protein: CSARASTGVSTEAFF

J gene: TRBJ2-1
V gene: TRBV30
CDR3 protein: CAWSGGGGEQFF

J gene: TRBJ2-5
V gene: TRBV3-1
CDR3 protein: CASSPGPDRVQETQYF

J gene: TRBJ2-1
V gene: TRBV3-1
CDR3 protein: CASSQEGWEQFF